This TCR beta chain was documented in a study of post-analysis software for immune sequencing data. Study details: Recorded subtypes: relapsing-remitting, secondary progressive, progressive-relapsing; some patients unannotated. Whole-study results and caveats: Roughly 5 TRBV segments (TRBV5-6, TRBV5-1 and TRBV20-1 among them) occurred more frequently in patients than in controls.

The sample holds a few counts of this clonotype. Its matching antigen is unknown. V dropped 3 bases and J dropped 5; count of bases not matched to a gene: 4. The CDR3 contains 14 residues. Germline lookup yields CDR1 SGHRS and CDR2 YFSETQ. Incorporated into the TCR beta cDNA libraries were unique molecular identifiers, which served to reduce PCR and sequencing biases. One entry per CDR3 protein, called by TCRdb with MiXCR from the PCR reads. In the table there are roughly 540,000 distinct CDR3 sequences, around 34% of which are singletons. This sequence originates from a girl aged 2-17 years with multiple sclerosis. Material: blood. The rearrangement uses TRBV5-1 and TRBJ2-5; TRBD1 aligns across 10 bases. This chain's CDR3 is CASSSGTGVETQYF. The CDR3 nucleotides are TGCGCCAGCAGCTCCGGGACAGGGGTGGAGACCCAGTACTTC.